This T cell receptor beta chain appears in the sequencing data of a study of T cell responses to AZD1222 COVID-19 vaccine. The study, taken as a whole, reports: Spike-specific TCRs gained breadth and depth after people received two AZD1222 doses. The number of AZD1222 recipients seropositive at baseline was only 5 to 7.

Trimming cost V 6 bases and J 7 bases; bases outside gene matches: 7. Germline V gives CDR1 MNHEY, CDR2 SVGAGI. This CDR3 comprises 14 residues. For this clone: What it recognizes is unknown.

Using immunoSEQ multiplex PCR, the repertoire was profiled, and TCRdb retains in-frame clones only, with some absent. The sample yields fewer than 150,000 clones, about 90% seen once. This sample comprised peripheral blood, obtained on day 0 of AZD1222 vaccination. V and J are TRBV6-5 and TRBJ1-4; 8 bases align to TRBD1. The TCR comes from an adult in good health. CDR3: CASSSGQEFEKLFF. The CDR3 coding sequence is TGTGCCAGCAGCTCGGGACAGGAGTTTGAAAAACTGTTTTTT.